This TCR beta chain stems from a study of CD8 T cells in Susac syndrome. The patients serving as multiple sclerosis controls were treatment-naive. They had stable or active relapsing-remitting disease and fulfilled revised McDonald criteria. The CDR3 is 15 amino acids. Germline values: CDR1 SGHDN, CDR2 FVKESK. V shed 4 bases, J shed 4 bases, and the junction held 7 bases outside the gene matches. With random hexamers, reverse transcription was performed on about 0.5 to 1 ug of RNA. The CDR3 of TCR beta was amplified by immunoSEQ multiplex PCR across 54 Vbeta and 13 Jbeta. TCRdb re-called the immunoSEQ multiplex PCR reads with MiXCR, one entry per CDR3 protein. Altogether 130,000 or so distinct CDR3 sequences are present, approximately 95% being singletons, with the ten largest covering around 0.11%.

J is TRBJ2-7 and V is TRBV14, with 10 nucleotides matching TRBD1. Material for sequencing was CD4+ T cells from PBMCs. The clonotype was recovered from a human donor with multiple sclerosis. CDR3 in DNA: TGTGCCAGCAGCCTAGGAGGGACAGGGGAGTACGAGCAGTACTTC. This sequence encodes CASSLGGTGEYEQYF. Based on the CDR3 plus reference TRBV14 and TRBJ2-7, the full variable domain is EAGVTQFPSHSVIEKGQTVTLRCDPISGHDNLYWYRRVMGKEIKFLLHFVKESKQDESGMPNNRFLAERTGGTYSTLKVQPAELEDSGVYFCASSLGGTGEYEQYFGPGTRLTVT.